This entry lists 27 T cell receptor beta chains sequenced from one sample in a study of blood T cell repertoires in COVID-19. Sequencing used immunoSEQ multiplex PCR; TCRdb keeps in-frame clones, though not all of them. Of 150,000 to 200,000 clones in the sample, approximately 88% are singletons; the top ten hold 13%. The specimen was PBMCs or T cells enriched from blood (not recorded which). Every receptor here comes from a woman aged 55-70 years who had recovered from COVID-19.

The V and J genes are TRBV10-3 and TRBJ1-2; tentatively, D is TRBD1 (5 bases). This CDR3 contains 11 residues. Trimming shortened V by 4 bases and J by 10 bases, and 10 bases separated the two germline ends. Per germline, CDR1 ENHRY and CDR2 SYGVKD. CDR3 amino acids: CAISVGRDYTF. The CDR3 coding sequence is TGTGCCATCAGTGTCGGCAGGGACTACACCTTC.

This chain uses TRBV11-2 with TRBJ2-5, with 10 positions matching TRBD1. Germline V gene lookup returns CDR1 SGHAT and CDR2 FQNNGV. V lost 5 bases to trimming and J lost 4 bases; unmatched junction nucleotides: 4. The CDR3 covers 14 residues. CDR3 loop: CASSADRGGETQYF. The CDR3 region has the DNA TGTGCCAGCAGCGCGGACAGGGGGGGAGAGACCCAGTACTTC.

This rearrangement joins TRBV5-4 to TRBJ2-3; possible D gene TRBD2, 5 bases. Trimming shortened V by 0 bases and J by 2 bases, and 7 bases separated the two germline ends. The CDR3 extends over 14 amino acids. Germline assignment: CDR1 SGHNT and CDR2 YYREEE (reference sequence). The CDR3 is CASSLGGPTDTQYF. CDR3 nucleotides: TGTGCCAGCAGCTTGGGAGGGCCCACAGATACGCAGTATTTT.

The chain employs TRBV5-1 and TRBJ2-2; the match to TRBD1 covers 9 bases. V was clipped by 0 bases and J by 9 bases; unmatched bases: 3. Germline-derived CDR1 and CDR2 are SGHRS and YFSETQ. The length of the CDR3 is 14 residues. As DNA, the CDR3 is TGCGCCAGCAGCTTGGCGGACAGGGGTAGGGAGCTGTTTTTT. This translates into CASSLADRGRELFF.

This chain uses TRBV6-2 or TRBV6-3 with TRBJ2-1; no clear D. The CDR3 is 15 amino acids. Trimming removed 7 bases at V and 2 bases at J, with 15 bases between. CDR1 is MNHEY, CDR2 SVGEGT, per germline. CDR3 DNA: TGTGCCAGCAACCCGACTCATCCCGCCTACAATGAGCAGTTCTTC. Protein: CASNPTHPAYNEQFF.

The chain recombines TRBV9 with TRBJ1-2; D may be TRBD1 (6 bases). The CDR3 has 14 residues. Germline-derived CDR1 and CDR2 are SGDLS and YYNGEE. The V end was cut by 4 bases, the J end by 3 bases, with 13 bases between. CDR3 protein: CASSISQGYYGYTF. For the CDR3, the DNA is TGTGCCAGCAGCATCTCACAGGGATACTATGGCTACACCTTC.

The rearrangement joins TRBV19 to TRBJ1-5; D perhaps matches TRBD1 (6 bases). The CDR3 loop spans 14 amino acids. Germline V gives CDR1 LNHDA, CDR2 SQIVND (reference sequence). Trimming stripped 9 bases from V and 1 base from J, with 13 bases between. The CDR3 nucleotides read TGTGCCAGCCTACAGGGTGGAAGCAATCAGCCCCAGCATTTT. Translated: CASLQGGSNQPQHF.

This sequence joins TRBV29-1 and TRBJ1-2; TRBD1 might be the D (5 bases). Looked up from germline, CDR1 is SQVTM and CDR2 is ANQGSEA. This CDR3 spans 14 amino acids. V was trimmed by 4 bases and J by 0 bases, leaving 12 bases between them. CDR3 nucleotides: TGCAGCGTTGGAGACAGCGAAGCTAACTATGGCTACACCTTC. Amino acid sequence: CSVGDSEANYGYTF.

This chain connects TRBV12-3 or TRBV12-4 to TRBJ2-3; no definite D call. The CDR3 covers 13 residues. The ends were cut back, 3 bases at V and 5 bases at J, with 9 bases in the middle. As DNA, the CDR3 is TGTGCCAGCAGTTTCGGGTCGGGAGATACGCAGTATTTT. This sequence encodes CASSFGSGDTQYF.

This chain uses TRBV19 with TRBJ2-5; 8 bases fit TRBD1. Germline V gene data show CDR1 as LNHDA and CDR2 as SQIVND (reference sequence). J lost 7 bases, V lost 6 bases, and 10 bases had no gene match. The CDR3 loop spans 14 amino acids. CDR3: CASSGDRTVRTQYF. CDR3 sequence (DNA): TGTGCCAGTAGCGGGGACAGGACAGTGCGGACCCAGTACTTC. The whole variable domain, remainder taken from reference TRBV19 and TRBJ2-5, is DGGITQSPKYLFRKEGQNVTLSCEQNLNHDAMYWYRQDPGQGLRLIYYSQIVNDFQKGDIAEGYSVSREKKESFPLTVTSAQKNPTAFYLCASSGDRTVRTQYFGPGTRLLVL.

The rearrangement links TRBV9 to TRBJ1-2; maybe TRBD1 (6 bases). Per germline, CDR1 SGDLS and CDR2 YYNGEE. Trimming cost V 4 bases and J 8 bases, with 15 bases left between them. CDR3 size: 13 residues. CDR3 coding DNA: TGTGCCAGCAGCTCCGGGGGGGCGGAAGGCTACACCTTC. Protein product: CASSSGGAEGYTF.

This clone was observed once. The chain couples TRBV12-3 or TRBV12-4 to TRBJ1-2; D unclear. The CDR3 consists of 13 residues. V gave up 4 bases and J gave up 4 bases, with 10 bases separating them. This CDR3 is CASSWLAIYGYTF. The DNA for the CDR3 is TGTGCCAGCAGTTGGTTGGCCATCTATGGCTACACCTTC.

This clone appeared once. The rearrangement uses TRBV3-1 (or the pseudogene TRBV3-2) and TRBJ2-7; 13 nucleotides align to TRBD2. Germline CDR1 reads LGHDT; CDR2 reads YNNKEL (reference sequence). This CDR3 has 15 amino acids. J lost 6 bases, V lost 3 bases, and 5 bases had no gene match. The CDR3 reads CASSQTSGRSFEQYF. The CDR3 DNA reads as TGTGCCAGCAGCCAGACTAGCGGGAGGTCATTCGAGCAGTACTTC.

This clone was detected once. V gene TRBV6-2 or TRBV6-3 combines with J gene TRBJ2-2, with TRBD1 identical over 9 bases. Germline V CDR1 and CDR2: MNHEY, SVGEGT. This CDR3 contains 16 residues. Unmatched junction bases numbered 8, after V lost 3 bases and J lost 6 bases. The CDR3 coding sequence is TGTGCCAGCAGTTATGTCCGGGACAGGGTCCCCGGGGAGCTGTTTTTT. Protein sequence: CASSYVRDRVPGELFF.

The chain uses TRBV7-9 and TRBJ1-5; 8 bases are shared with TRBD1. The ends lost 4 bases at V and 3 bases at J; junction bases unmatched: 2. CDR1 is SEHNR, CDR2 FQNEAQ, per germline (reference sequence). This CDR3 is 14 amino acids long. The CDR3 nucleotides read TGTGCCAGCAGCTCGGACAGGGACAATCAGCCCCAGCATTTT. It translates to CASSSDRDNQPQHF.

Here the CDR3 DNA reads TGCGCCAGCAGTTCGCGGGGACCGGAGACCCAGTACTTC. Translating it yields CASSSRGPETQYF. J is TRBJ2-5 and V is TRBV5-1; D might be TRBD2 (6 bases). CDR1 and CDR2 from the germline V gene are SGHRS and YFSETQ. CDR3 length: 13 amino acids. The ends were cut back, 5 bases at V and 5 bases at J, with 13 bases in the middle. Full variable domain (rest looked up from reference TRBV5-1 and TRBJ2-5): KAGVTQTPRYLIKTRGQQVTLSCSPISGHRSVSWYQQTPGQGLQFLFEYFSETQRNKGNFPGRFSGRQFSNSRSEMNVSTLELGDSALYLCASSSRGPETQYFGPGTRLLVL.

The chain recombines TRBV5-5 with TRBJ1-4; TRBD1 matches at 8 bases. V trimming: 4 bases; J trimming: 7 bases; junction bases outside the gene matches: 9. Per germline, CDR1 SGHKS and CDR2 YYEKEE (reference sequence). CDR3 length: 15 amino acids. The CDR3 bases are TGTGCCAGCAGCCCGCGGACAGGGCAGGGTGAAAAACTGTTTTTT. As protein: CASSPRTGQGEKLFF.

J is TRBJ2-7 and V is TRBV4-1; D ambiguous. The CDR3 spans 13 residues. The V gene lost 1 base and the J gene lost 3 bases, with 7 bases spanning the gap. Germline CDR1 is MGHRA and CDR2 is YSYEKL. The CDR3 DNA reads TGCGCCAGCAGCCAAGTGGTCGGCTACGAGCAGTACTTC. This gives the protein CASSQVVGYEQYF.

CDR3 loop: CASRGQGAHSPLHF. CDR3 DNA sequence: TGTGCCAGCAGGGGACAGGGGGCTCATTCACCCCTCCACTTT. V and J are TRBV3-1 (or the pseudogene TRBV3-2) and TRBJ1-6; 12 bases map to TRBD1. Germline trimming cut 6 bases from V and 8 bases from J; bases unmatched to any gene: 2. The CDR3 spans 14 residues. Germline values: CDR1 LGHDT, CDR2 YNNKEL (reference sequence).

The gene calls are TRBV30 and TRBJ1-5, with D possibly matching TRBD1 (6 bases). This CDR3 has 13 residues. CDR1 is GTSNPN and CDR2 is SVGIG in the germline V gene (reference sequence). V lost 3 bases and J lost 4, with 10 bases in between. In nucleotides, the CDR3 is TGTGCCTGGAGCGGACAGCTAAATCAGCCCCAGCATTTT. Protein: CAWSGQLNQPQHF.

The CDR3 region is CASSDREGTQYF. The CDR3 DNA follows: TGTGCCAGCAGTGACAGGGAAGGGACCCAGTACTTC. The chain couples TRBV6-1 to TRBJ2-5, with D possibly TRBD1 on 5 matching bases. The CDR3 runs to 12 residues. V was clipped by 3 bases and J by 7 bases, with 9 bases between them. CDR1 and CDR2 (germline): MNHNS, SASEGT.

The chain employs TRBV5-6 and TRBJ1-2; TRBD1 might be the D (6 bases). The CDR3 runs 16 residues. The germline V gene encodes CDR1 SGHDT and CDR2 YYEEEE. Trimming left V 0 bases short and J 2 bases short, with 14 bases between. The CDR3 reads CASSLEALGANYGYTF. The CDR3 region has the DNA TGTGCCAGCAGCTTGGAGGCGCTGGGGGCGAACTATGGCTACACCTTC.

V gene TRBV9 combines with J gene TRBJ1-6; no clear D. The V and J ends lost 1 base and 2 bases respectively, with 7 bases between them. Germline V CDR1 and CDR2: SGDLS, YYNGEE. The CDR3 consists of 15 residues. CDR3 protein: CASSVSQTYNSPLHF. For the CDR3, the DNA is TGTGCCAGCAGCGTAAGTCAGACCTATAATTCACCCCTCCACTTT.

CDR3 loop: CASSQDGTSGTYEQYF. The DNA of the CDR3 is TGTGCCAGCAGCCAAGATGGGACTAGCGGTACCTACGAGCAGTACTTC. V is TRBV4-2 and J is TRBJ2-7; 11 positions agree with TRBD2. V lost 0 bases, J lost 2 bases, and 3 bases stayed unmatched. From germline, CDR1 is LGHNA and CDR2 YNFKEQ. The CDR3 is 16 amino acids.

This chain joins TRBV7-9 and TRBJ2-3; weak D call: TRBD2 (7 bases). In germline, CDR1 is SEHNR, CDR2 FQNEAQ (reference sequence). CDR3 length: 11 amino acids. Trimming cost V 10 bases and J 6 bases, with 11 bases left between them. CDR3 amino acids: CATRGGDTQYF. CDR3 DNA sequence: TGTGCCACCAGGGGAGGGGATACGCAGTATTTT.

The table lists this clone with many counts. This chain uses TRBV6-5 with TRBJ2-2, with D tentatively TRBD2 (5 bases). Trimming removed 11 bases from V and 5 bases from J, with 15 bases in between. Germline values: CDR1 MNHEY, CDR2 SVGAGI. The CDR3 runs to 13 residues. CDR3 amino acids: CALFGERTGELFF. CDR3 bases: TGTGCCTTGTTCGGGGAGCGGACCGGGGAGCTGTTTTTT.

The rearrangement joins TRBV7-9 to TRBJ1-2; 7 nucleotides match TRBD1. CDR1 and CDR2 (germline): SEHNR, FQNEAQ (reference sequence). The CDR3 runs to 15 residues. V shed 5 bases and J 0 bases; nucleotides not matched to a gene: 6. CDR3 residues: CASSLGQVSNYGYTF. CDR3 DNA sequence: TGTGCCAGCAGCCTTGGACAGGTCTCTAACTATGGCTACACCTTC.